A single sample is the source of the 15 T cell receptor beta chains below, sequenced in a study of blood T cells in healthy people across ages. Alongside a J-beta primer mix, a sample-barcoded 5' primer served in a second PCR lasting roughly 6 to 12 cycles. MiXCR was run by TCRdb on the 5' RACE reads, yielding one entry per CDR3 protein. The sample includes under 950,000 distinct CDR3 sequences, roughly 20% of them seen just once. The sequenced material came from blood. These receptors were taken from a man in his 70s in good health.

The chain joins TRBV5-1 to TRBJ1-2; D gene unclear. The CDR3 contains 15 residues. The V end lost 2 bases, the J end lost 4 bases, and 15 bases lay between the germline ends. The germline V gene has CDR1 SGHRS and CDR2 YFSETQ. As DNA, the CDR3 is TGCGCCAGCAGCTTAGGTGAATATACGGGCTATGGCTACACCTTC. Translating it yields CASSLGEYTGYGYTF. Full variable domain (rest looked up from reference TRBV5-1 and TRBJ1-2): KAGVTQTPRYLIKTRGQQVTLSCSPISGHRSVSWYQQTPGQGLQFLFEYFSETQRNKGNFPGRFSGRQFSNSRSEMNVSTLELGDSALYLCASSLGEYTGYGYTFGSGTRLTVV.

This clonotype has more than one count but fewer than ten. CDR3 protein: CASSGRRSDTQYF. In nucleotides, the CDR3 is TGTGCCAGCAGTGGGAGGCGATCAGATACGCAGTATTTT. The rearrangement links TRBV5-5 to TRBJ2-3; D possibly corresponds to TRBD2 (6 bases). Germline V lookup: CDR1 SGHKS, CDR2 YYEKEE (reference sequence). V was trimmed by 5 bases and J by 4 bases, leaving 11 bases between them. The length of the CDR3 is 13 residues. The full variable domain, with the rest looked up from reference TRBV5-5 and TRBJ2-3, is DAGVTQSPTHLIKTRGQQVTLRCSPISGHKSVSWYQQVLGQGPQFIFQYYEKEERGRGNFPDRFSARQFPNYSSELNVNALLLGDSALYLCASSGRRSDTQYFGPGTRLTVL.

The rearrangement uses TRBV2 and TRBJ2-2; 7 bases are a match to TRBD1. CDR1 and CDR2 (germline): SNHLY, FYNNEI. Unmatched junction bases numbered 8, after V lost 5 bases and J lost 2 bases. The CDR3 runs to 16 residues. The CDR3 is CASSRDSQANTGELFF. DNA of the CDR3: TGTGCCAGCAGTCGGGACAGCCAAGCTAACACCGGGGAGCTGTTTTTT.

Concerning this clonotype itself: Its ends do not fully match the called genes, so a read error is possible. The gene calls are TRBV3-1 and TRBJ2-1; D not certain. Germline lookup yields CDR1 LGHDT and CDR2 YNNKEL (reference sequence). The CDR3 length is 13 residues. CDR3 sequence: CASTPTSHNEQLF. The CDR3 DNA follows: TGTGCCAGCACCCCAACGTCCCACAATGAGCAGCTCTTC.

In regard to this clonotype: The junction differs from germline at one of its ends, possibly a read error. V gene TRBV11-2 combines with J gene TRBJ1-4; 7 positions match TRBD1. The germline gives CDR1 SGHAT, CDR2 FQNNGV. The CDR3 runs 15 residues. The CDR3, as DNA: TGTGCCAGCAGCTTTCGAGGACAGGAGAATGGAAAACTGTTTTTT. It is translated as CASSFRGQENGKLFF.

The genes are TRBV20-1 and TRBJ2-5, with a tentative D call TRBD1 (5 bases). Trimming took off 1 base at V and 4 bases at J, with 13 bases between the two ends. The CDR3 totals 14 residues. The germline CDR1 and CDR2 sequences are DFQATT and SNEGSKA (reference sequence). The DNA of the CDR3 is TGCAGTGCTAGAGCTCTTTGGGGCGTAGAGACCCAGTACTTC. Residues: CSARALWGVETQYF.

The chain carries TRBV5-1 and TRBJ1-1, with a weak D call TRBD1 (6 bases). The CDR3 consists of 16 residues. Germline V CDR1 and CDR2: SGHRS, YFSETQ. Between the trimmed V and J ends, which lost 3 bases and 0 bases, there was a span of 15 bases. The CDR3 coding sequence is TGCGCCAGCAGCTCTGATGCCGGGACACTGAACACTGAAGCTTTCTTT. Translating it yields CASSSDAGTLNTEAFF.

The J gene is TRBJ1-3, the V gene TRBV14; no clear D. With 6 bases removed from V and 0 bases from J, the gap between germline ends came to 15 bases. Germline CDR1 and CDR2: SGHDN and FVKESK. The CDR3 is made up of 16 amino acids. The CDR3 nucleotides read TGTGCCAGCAGTCCTGGACTGGAGAGCTCTGGAAACACCATATATTTT. This gives the protein CASSPGLESSGNTIYF.

The chain is built from TRBV20-1 and TRBJ2-5, with 12 bases fitting TRBD2. The CDR3 covers 13 residues. Germline V gene data show CDR1 as DFQATT and CDR2 as SNEGSKA (reference sequence). The J segment lost 4 bases and the V segment lost 8 bases, leaving 5 bases of the junction unmatched. The CDR3 region is CSTLAGGIETQYF. The CDR3 DNA is TGCAGTACCCTAGCGGGGGGGATAGAGACCCAGTACTTC.

This clonotype has a single count. The chain uses TRBV6-5 and TRBJ1-2; a possible D gene is TRBD1 (5 bases). V shed 2 bases and J shed 0 bases, with 10 bases lying between them. The CDR3 runs to 15 residues. Germline V gene lookup returns CDR1 MNHEY and CDR2 SVGAGI. The CDR3 DNA is TGTGCCAGCAGTTACCGGCAGACAGCTAACTATGGCTACACCTTC. Translated, it gives CASSYRQTANYGYTF.

This clonotype has at least ten counts. This chain connects TRBV6-6 to TRBJ1-2; a possible D gene is TRBD1 (6 bases). The V end was cut by 10 bases, the J end by 4 bases, with 16 bases between. From germline, CDR1 is MNHNY and CDR2 SVGAGI (reference sequence). CDR3 length: 13 residues. The CDR3 coding sequence is TGTGCCACCGATCGGGGGGCGAGCTATGGCTACACCTTC. Encoded protein: CATDRGASYGYTF.

This chain uses TRBV5-1 with TRBJ2-3; D is possibly TRBD1 or TRBD2 (5 bases each). The CDR3 consists of 15 residues. Germline V gives CDR1 SGHRS, CDR2 YFSETQ. V shed 2 bases and J shed 4 bases, with 14 bases lying between them. The CDR3 sequence is CASSLGARAADTQYF. In nucleotides, the CDR3 is TGCGCCAGCAGCTTAGGGGCGAGGGCTGCAGATACGCAGTATTTT.

This clonotype was detected only a few times. This chain connects TRBV20-1 to TRBJ1-6; D not certain. The CDR3 has 14 amino acids. The V end was cut by 6 bases, the J end by 6 bases, with 15 bases between. Germline V gene data show CDR1 as DFQATT and CDR2 as SNEGSKA (reference sequence). This CDR3 reads CSASNGIPNSPLHF. The CDR3 DNA is TGCAGTGCCAGCAACGGGATCCCTAATTCACCCCTCCACTTT.

The J gene is TRBJ2-3, the V gene TRBV7-9; D is ambiguous. V lost 1 base, J lost 6 bases, and 14 bases lay in between. The CDR3 contains 15 residues. Germline V gene lookup returns CDR1 SEHNR and CDR2 FQNEAQ (reference sequence). CDR3 protein: CASSLGQLMSDTQYF. CDR3 DNA sequence: TGTGCCAGCAGCTTAGGGCAGCTCATGTCGGATACGCAGTATTTT.

The chain uses TRBV20-1 and TRBJ2-1; 7 nucleotides agree with TRBD2. Germline V gene sequence: CDR1 DFQATT, CDR2 SNEGSKA (reference sequence). With V trimmed by 6 bases and J by 7 bases, 12 bases remained unmatched. The CDR3 is 14 residues long. DNA of the CDR3: TGCAGTGCCAAGTACGCTAGCGGACGGAATGAGCAGTTCTTC. This translates into CSAKYASGRNEQFF.